Following are 19 T cell receptor beta chains from one sample sequenced in a study of T-cell reconstitution after alpha-beta-depleted transplantation in children. Preparation of the TCRbeta library involved a method that used unique molecular identifiers. MiXCR, applied by TCRdb to the PCR reads, yields one record per CDR3 protein. The data show some 600,000 distinct CDR3 sequences, approximately 15% seen once. The sample consisted of PBMCs from the stem cell graft donor, taken from the stem cell graft. These receptors came from a human donor who donated a stem cell graft to a child with acute myeloid leukemia.

There are many counts of this clonotype. The chain carries TRBV21-1 and TRBJ1-6; the D call TRBD1 from the table was never checked on the DNA. TRBV21-1 corresponds to a pseudogene. The CDR3 covers 15 residues. The CDR3 DNA sequence: TGTGCCAGCAGCAAAGTGAGGGTAAGGGGATCACCCCTCCACTTT. It translates to CASSKVRVRGSPLHF.

The chain combines TRBV7-2 with TRBJ2-5; D may be TRBD1 or TRBD2 (5 bases each). V lost 5 bases and J lost 6, with 13 bases in between. The CDR3 totals 13 residues. The germline V gene encodes CDR1 SGHTA and CDR2 FQGNSA. CDR3 nucleotide sequence: TGTGCCAGCAGCGCCGGGACGCTAAAGACCCAGTACTTC. It is translated as CASSAGTLKTQYF.

This clonotype came up many times. This chain joins TRBV20-1 and TRBJ2-5; D tentatively reads TRBD1 or TRBD2 (5 bases each). Germline CDR1 reads DFQATT; CDR2 reads SNEGSKA (reference sequence). The CDR3 extends over 12 amino acids. CDR3 coding DNA: TGCAGCTTGGGGACGGGAATGGAGACCCAGTACTTC. This encodes CSLGTGMETQYF.

The chain carries TRBV20-1 and TRBJ1-5; tentative D call: TRBD1 (6 bases). Germline CDR1 is DFQATT and CDR2 is SNEGSKA (reference sequence). V gave up 4 bases and J gave up 0 bases, with 10 bases separating them. CDR3 length: 14 residues. CDR3 nucleotides: TGCAGTGCTAAGGGGGTATATAGCAATCAGCCCCAGCATTTT. Amino acids: CSAKGVYSNQPQHF.

In this sample, this clonotype turned up many times. This chain links TRBV5-6 with TRBJ2-7, with D uncertain. Per germline, CDR1 SGHDT and CDR2 YYEEEE. Trimming took off 3 bases at V and 7 bases at J, with 14 bases between the two ends. The CDR3 is 13 amino acids. The CDR3 sequence: CASSYSRMKEQYV. CDR3 DNA: TGTGCCAGCAGCTACAGCCGAATGAAAGAGCAGTACGTC.

This clonotype was observed many times. The genes are TRBV20-1 and TRBJ1-2; D is perhaps TRBD1 (6 bases). With 6 bases removed from V and 6 bases from J, the gap between germline ends came to 8 bases. This CDR3 spans 10 amino acids. Germline CDR1 DFQATT, CDR2 SNEGSKA (reference sequence). The DNA for the CDR3 is TGCAGTGCCCCAGGGGATGGCTACACCTTC. This encodes CSAPGDGYTF.

This clonotype showed up just a few times. The J gene is TRBJ2-3, the V gene TRBV4-2, with D perhaps matching TRBD1 (5 bases). This CDR3 has 13 residues. V lost 3 bases and J lost 5, with 9 bases in between. Germline lookup yields CDR1 LGHNA and CDR2 YNFKEQ. The CDR3 DNA sequence: TGTGCCAGCAGCCAGGAACAGGTAGATACGCAGTATTTT. Translating gives CASSQEQVDTQYF.

This clonotype was seen more than once but under ten times. This sequence joins TRBV12-3 or TRBV12-4 and TRBJ2-5; 7 nucleotides agree with TRBD1. CDR3 length equals 14 residues. V lost 4 bases and J lost 2; bases outside the gene matches: 4. This CDR3 is CASSSPGQQETQYF. CDR3 coding DNA: TGTGCCAGCAGTTCTCCGGGACAGCAAGAGACCCAGTACTTC.

The chain is built from TRBV5-8 and TRBJ1-1, with D tentatively TRBD1 (5 bases). The germline CDR1 and CDR2 sequences are SGHTS and YDEGEE. The CDR3 extends over 12 amino acids. The V gene lost 4 bases and the J gene lost 5 bases, with 9 bases spanning the gap. CDR3 sequence (DNA): TGTGCCAGCAGCCCCGGACAAACTGAAGCTTTCTTT. Translated, it gives CASSPGQTEAFF.

There are a few counts of this clonotype. This chain links TRBV28 with TRBJ2-3; tentatively, D is TRBD1 or TRBD2 (5 bases each). CDR1 and CDR2 from the germline V gene are MDHEN and SYDVKM. V was cut by 6 bases and J by 6 bases, with 16 bases left in between. The CDR3 totals 14 residues. The DNA for the CDR3 is TGTGCCAGCAGCGCGAACGGGGCAGAGGATACGCAGTATTTT. Encoded protein: CASSANGAEDTQYF.

This clonotype was seen a handful of times. The J gene is TRBJ2-5, the V gene TRBV5-1; D is possibly TRBD1 or TRBD2 (5 bases each). V was shortened by 2 bases and J by 6 bases, with 11 bases between the two germline ends. CDR1 and CDR2 (germline): SGHRS, YFSETQ. The CDR3 covers 13 residues. The chain's CDR3 is CASSFEGTKTQYF. CDR3 bases: TGCGCCAGCAGCTTTGAGGGGACGAAGACCCAGTACTTC. The full variable domain, rest sourced from reference TRBV5-1 and TRBJ2-5, is KAGVTQTPRYLIKTRGQQVTLSCSPISGHRSVSWYQQTPGQGLQFLFEYFSETQRNKGNFPGRFSGRQFSNSRSEMNVSTLELGDSALYLCASSFEGTKTQYFGPGTRLLVL.

CDR3: CASSSRKLGAQGANYNEQFF. The DNA for the CDR3 is TGTGCCAGCAGTTCCCGCAAATTAGGGGCACAGGGGGCGAACTACAATGAGCAGTTCTTC. The chain recombines TRBV28 with TRBJ2-1; 9 positions agree with TRBD1. From germline, CDR1 is MDHEN and CDR2 SYDVKM. The CDR3 spans 20 residues. V gave up 4 bases and J gave up 3 bases; unmatched junction bases: 19. Using reference TRBV28 and TRBJ2-1 for the parts outside the CDR3, the full variable domain is DVKVTQSSRYLVKRTGEKVFLECVQDMDHENMFWYRQDPGLGLRLIYFSYDVKMKEKGDIPEGYSVSREKKERFSLILESASTNQTSMYLCASSSRKLGAQGANYNEQFFGPGTRLTVL.

The sample holds many counts of this clonotype. The V gene is TRBV5-5, the J gene TRBJ1-1, with no clear D. CDR3 size: 13 residues. In germline, CDR1 is SGHKS, CDR2 YYEKEE (reference sequence). Trimming removed 3 bases at V and 3 bases at J, with 9 bases between. The chain's CDR3 is CASSYDWDTEAFF. The CDR3 coding sequence is TGTGCCAGCAGCTACGACTGGGACACTGAAGCTTTCTTT.

Turning to this clonotype: At one end, the junction sequence differs from germline, possibly due to a read error. J is TRBJ2-3 and V is TRBV5-1, with D possibly matching TRBD2 (5 bases). The CDR3 runs to 17 residues. Germline CDR1 reads SGHRS; CDR2 reads YFSETQ. CDR3 residues: CASSLLLVGSSTDAQYF. In DNA form, the CDR3 reads TGCGCCAGCAGCTTGTTACTAGTTGGATCTAGCACAGATGCGCAGTATTTT. The whole variable domain, remainder taken from reference TRBV5-1 and TRBJ2-3, is KAGVTQTPRYLIKTRGQQVTLSCSPISGHRSVSWYQQTPGQGLQFLFEYFSETQRNKGNFPGRFSGRQFSNSRSEMNVSTLELGDSALYLCASSLLLVGSSTDAQYFGPGTRLTVL.

The table lists this clonotype with many counts. V is TRBV29-1 and J is TRBJ1-1, with unresolved D. Germline CDR1 SQVTM, CDR2 ANQGSEA. Trimming stripped 8 bases from V and 0 bases from J, with 13 bases between. The CDR3 is made up of 13 amino acids. The CDR3 nucleotides read TGCAGCCCCCAGAGCCCCCTGAACACTGAAGCTTTCTTT. Translating it yields CSPQSPLNTEAFF.

This clonotype was seen repeatedly, ten times or more. The CDR3 coding sequence is TGTGCCAGCAGGGACAGCTCCTACGAGCAGTACGTC. Protein: CASRDSSYEQYV. The V and J genes are TRBV6-1 and TRBJ2-7, with D perhaps TRBD1 (6 bases). V was shortened by 6 bases and J by 0 bases, with 6 bases between the two germline ends. CDR1 and CDR2 from the germline V gene are MNHNS and SASEGT. CDR3 length equals 12 residues.

This clonotype occurred many times. This chain uses TRBV29-1 with TRBJ2-3, with 7 bases matching TRBD1. Looked up from germline, CDR1 is SQVTM and CDR2 is ANQGSEA. Trimming removed 3 bases from V and 6 bases from J; junction bases left unmatched: 12. This CDR3 is built from 15 residues. The CDR3 DNA reads TGCAGCGTTGAGCCAACAGGGGCCACGTTGGATACGCAGTATTTT. Its protein product is CSVEPTGATLDTQYF.

DNA of the CDR3: TGTGCAAGTCGCTCCCACCCTCGGACTAGCGGGGGCTCGGAAGATACGCAGTATTTT. This sequence encodes CASRSHPRTSGGSEDTQYF. The chain links TRBV12-2 to TRBJ2-3; whether TRBD2, the table's D call, matches the DNA was not checked. TRBV12-2 represents a pseudogene. This CDR3 comprises 19 residues.

V gene TRBV5-1 combines with J gene TRBJ2-1; 9 nucleotides match TRBD1. Germline V gene data show CDR1 as SGHRS and CDR2 as YFSETQ. CDR3 length equals 17 residues. J lost 4 bases, V lost 3 bases, and 11 bases had no gene match. For the CDR3, the DNA is TGCGCCAGCAGCTCCCGCCCCGGGACAGGGTCTTACAATGAGCAGTTCTTC. This codes for CASSSRPGTGSYNEQFF.